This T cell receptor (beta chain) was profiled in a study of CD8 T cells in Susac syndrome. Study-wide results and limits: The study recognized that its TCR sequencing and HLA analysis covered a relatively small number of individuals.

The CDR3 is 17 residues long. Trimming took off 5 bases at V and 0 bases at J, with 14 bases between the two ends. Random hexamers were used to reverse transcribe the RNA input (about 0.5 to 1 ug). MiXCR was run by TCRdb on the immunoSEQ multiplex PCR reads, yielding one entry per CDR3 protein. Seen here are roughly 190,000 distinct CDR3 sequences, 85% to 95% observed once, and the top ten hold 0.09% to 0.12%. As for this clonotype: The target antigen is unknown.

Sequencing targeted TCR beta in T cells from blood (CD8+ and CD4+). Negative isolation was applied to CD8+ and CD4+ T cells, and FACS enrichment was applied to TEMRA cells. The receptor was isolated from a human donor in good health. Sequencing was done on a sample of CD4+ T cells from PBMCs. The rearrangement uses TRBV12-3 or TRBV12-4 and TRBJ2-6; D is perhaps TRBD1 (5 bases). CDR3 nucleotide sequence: TGTGCCAGCAGTCCCCCACAGGTACTCTCTGGGGCCAACGTCCTGACTTTC. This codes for CASSPPQVLSGANVLTF.